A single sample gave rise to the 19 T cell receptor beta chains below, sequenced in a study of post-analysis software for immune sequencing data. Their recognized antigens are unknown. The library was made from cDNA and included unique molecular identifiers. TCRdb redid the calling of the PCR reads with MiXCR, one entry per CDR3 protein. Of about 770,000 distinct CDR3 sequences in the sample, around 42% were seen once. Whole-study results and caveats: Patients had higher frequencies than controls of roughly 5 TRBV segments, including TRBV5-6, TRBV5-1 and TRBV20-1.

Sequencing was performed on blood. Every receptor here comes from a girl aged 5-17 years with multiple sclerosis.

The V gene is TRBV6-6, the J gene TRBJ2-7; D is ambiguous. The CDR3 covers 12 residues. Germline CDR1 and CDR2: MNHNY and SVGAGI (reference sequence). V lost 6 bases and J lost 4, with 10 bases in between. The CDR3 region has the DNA TGTGCCAGCAGCCCTCAGATGTACGAGCAGTACTTC. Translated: CASSPQMYEQYF.

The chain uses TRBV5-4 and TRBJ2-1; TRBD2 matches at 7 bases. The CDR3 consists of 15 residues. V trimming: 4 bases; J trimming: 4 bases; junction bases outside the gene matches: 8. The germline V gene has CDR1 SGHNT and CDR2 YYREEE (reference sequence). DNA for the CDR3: TGTGCCAGCAGCCATAAGCGGGAAAATTACAATGAGCAGTTCTTC. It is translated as CASSHKRENYNEQFF.

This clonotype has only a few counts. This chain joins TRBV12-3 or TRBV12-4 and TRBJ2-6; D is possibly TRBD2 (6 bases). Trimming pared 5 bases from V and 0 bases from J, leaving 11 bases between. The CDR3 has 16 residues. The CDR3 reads CASSAGRISGANVLTF. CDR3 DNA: TGTGCCAGCAGTGCTGGGAGGATCTCTGGGGCCAACGTCCTGACTTTC.

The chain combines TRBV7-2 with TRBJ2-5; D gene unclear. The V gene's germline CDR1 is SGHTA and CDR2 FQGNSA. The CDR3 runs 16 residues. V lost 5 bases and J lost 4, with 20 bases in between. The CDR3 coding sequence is TGTGCCAGCAGCCCAATAGACTTAGGGTTAGGAGAGACCCAGTACTTC. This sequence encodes CASSPIDLGLGETQYF.

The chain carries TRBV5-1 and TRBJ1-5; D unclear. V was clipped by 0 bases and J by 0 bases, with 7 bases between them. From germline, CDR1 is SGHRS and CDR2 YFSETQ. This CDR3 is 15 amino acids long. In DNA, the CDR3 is TGCGCCAGCAGCTTGGACATCGATAGCAATCAGCCCCAGCATTTT. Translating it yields CASSLDIDSNQPQHF.

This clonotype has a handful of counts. In DNA, the CDR3 is TGTGCCAGCGGATATAGCGGGAGTGGCGAGACCCAGTACTTC. Translated, it gives CASGYSGSGETQYF. The chain uses TRBV7-3 and TRBJ2-5; TRBD2 matches 9 bases. In germline, CDR1 is SGHTA, CDR2 FQGTGA. The CDR3 loop spans 14 amino acids. The V segment lost 8 bases and the J segment 5 bases; nucleotides outside the gene matches: 9.

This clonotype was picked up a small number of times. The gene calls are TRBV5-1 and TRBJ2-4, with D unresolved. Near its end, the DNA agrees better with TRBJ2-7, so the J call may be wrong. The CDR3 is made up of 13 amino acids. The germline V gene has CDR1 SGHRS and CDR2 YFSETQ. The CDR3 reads CASSLKLSYEQYF. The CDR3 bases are TGCGCCAGCAGCTTGAAACTTAGCTACGAGCAGTACTTC.

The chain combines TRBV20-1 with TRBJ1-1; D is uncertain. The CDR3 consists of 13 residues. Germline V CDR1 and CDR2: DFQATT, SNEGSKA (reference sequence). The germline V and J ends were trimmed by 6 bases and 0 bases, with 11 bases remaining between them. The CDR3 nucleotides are TGCAGTGCGCAGACCCTGATGAACACTGAAGCTTTCTTT. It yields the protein CSAQTLMNTEAFF.

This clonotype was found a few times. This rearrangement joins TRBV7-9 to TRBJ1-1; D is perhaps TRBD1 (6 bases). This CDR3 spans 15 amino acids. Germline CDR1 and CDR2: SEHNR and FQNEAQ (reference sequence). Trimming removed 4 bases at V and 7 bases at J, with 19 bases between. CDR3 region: CASSYLSGGANEAFF. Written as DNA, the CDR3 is TGTGCCAGCAGCTACCTGTCCGGGGGGGCGAATGAAGCTTTCTTT.

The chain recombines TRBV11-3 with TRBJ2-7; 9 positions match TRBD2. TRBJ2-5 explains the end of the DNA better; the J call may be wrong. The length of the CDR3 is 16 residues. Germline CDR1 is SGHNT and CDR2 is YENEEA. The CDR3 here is CASSLGIAGVQETQYF. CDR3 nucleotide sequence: TGTGCCAGCAGCTTAGGAATAGCGGGAGTGCAGGAGACCCAGTACTTC.

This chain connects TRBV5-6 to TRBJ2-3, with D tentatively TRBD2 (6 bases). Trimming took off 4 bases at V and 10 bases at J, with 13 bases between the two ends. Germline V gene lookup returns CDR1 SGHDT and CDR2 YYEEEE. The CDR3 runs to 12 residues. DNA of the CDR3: TGTGCCAGCAGCATACCGGGACTGGCGCAGTATTTT. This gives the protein CASSIPGLAQYF.

This CDR3 is CASSLAPKSSYNEQFF. The CDR3 DNA reads as TGTGCCAGCAGCTTAGCCCCTAAAAGCTCCTACAATGAGCAGTTCTTC. V is TRBV13 and J is TRBJ2-1; D is unresolved. Trimming removed 1 base at V and 0 bases at J, with 10 bases between. This CDR3 is 16 amino acids long. The germline CDR1 and CDR2 sequences are PRHDT and FYEKMQ (reference sequence).

The CDR3 here is CSVGLAGGHNEQFF. The CDR3, as DNA: TGCAGCGTTGGTCTAGCGGGAGGACACAATGAGCAGTTCTTC. The J gene is TRBJ2-1, the V gene TRBV29-1; 11 bases are shared with TRBD2. Germline-derived CDR1 and CDR2 are SQVTM and ANQGSEA. The CDR3 has 14 amino acids. The junction had 4 bases not matched to a gene; V was cut back by 4 bases and J by 5 bases.

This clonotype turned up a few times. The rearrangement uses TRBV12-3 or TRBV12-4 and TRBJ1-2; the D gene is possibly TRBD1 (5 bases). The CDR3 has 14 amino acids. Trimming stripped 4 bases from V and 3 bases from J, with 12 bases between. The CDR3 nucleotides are TGTGCCAGCAGTTCACGGGGAGGGGACTATGGCTACACCTTC. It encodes CASSSRGGDYGYTF.

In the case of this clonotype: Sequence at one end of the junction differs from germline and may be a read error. CDR3 nucleotides: TGCGCCAGCAGTTACGGGGGGCTAGGGACTGAAGCTTTCTTT. As protein: CASSYGGLGTEAFF. The V and J genes are TRBV27 and TRBJ1-1, with D possibly TRBD1 on 6 matching bases. This CDR3 has 14 amino acids. Germline V gene data show CDR1 as MNHEY and CDR2 as SMNVEV (reference sequence).

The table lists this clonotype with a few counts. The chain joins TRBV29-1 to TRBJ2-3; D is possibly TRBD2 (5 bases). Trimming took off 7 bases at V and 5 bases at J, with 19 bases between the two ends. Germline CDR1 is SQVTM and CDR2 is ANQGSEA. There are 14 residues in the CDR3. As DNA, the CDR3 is TGCAGCGCCGCGAGTAGGTTCGGGATAGATACGCAGTATTTT. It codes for CSAASRFGIDTQYF.

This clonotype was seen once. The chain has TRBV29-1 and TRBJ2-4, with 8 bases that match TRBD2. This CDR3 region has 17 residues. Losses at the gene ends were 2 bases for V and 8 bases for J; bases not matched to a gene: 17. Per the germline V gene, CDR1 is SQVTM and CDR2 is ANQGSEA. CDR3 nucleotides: TGCAGCGTTGAATTGGCGACTAGCGACCCAATCGCGGACATTCAGTACTTC. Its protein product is CSVELATSDPIADIQYF.

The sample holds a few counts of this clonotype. CDR3 in amino acids: CASSLTSSYNSPLHF. The CDR3 region has the DNA TGTGCCAGCAGTTTGACTAGCTCCTATAATTCACCCCTCCACTTT. This chain links TRBV27 with TRBJ1-6; no clear D gene. This CDR3 is 15 amino acids long. Trimming took off 3 bases at V and 0 bases at J, with 6 bases between the two ends. The germline V gene encodes CDR1 MNHEY and CDR2 SMNVEV (reference sequence).

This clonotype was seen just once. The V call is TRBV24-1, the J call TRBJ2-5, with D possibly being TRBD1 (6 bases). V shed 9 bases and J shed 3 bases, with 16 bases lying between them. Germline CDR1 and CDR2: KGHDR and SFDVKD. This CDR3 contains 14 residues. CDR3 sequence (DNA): TGTGCCACCGCCGGGACACAGAATAAAGAGACCCAGTACTTC. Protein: CATAGTQNKETQYF.